The clone carrying this T cell receptor (beta chain) was seen a handful of times. The target antigen is unknown. These data are taken from a study of CD8+ T cells in alopecia areata. V lost 4 bases and J lost 5; bases outside the gene matches: 12. The CDR3 runs to 16 residues. From germline, CDR1 is SGDLS and CDR2 YYNGEE. Treatment of the sample: oral pan-JAK inhibitor, 5-10 mg twice daily. Lesional scalp tissue (obtained by punch biopsy) and peripheral blood were collected from alopecia areata patients. Whole-study findings and limits: Many expanded lesional clones persisted during tofacitinib (in both scalp and blood). Normal scalp showed lower clonality than lesional scalp, especially alopecia totalis/universalis. Scalp clonality and expanded CD8+ clones among the top 100 showed significant decreases with tofacitinib.

cDNA serving as the sequencing template came from extracted, reverse transcribed RNA. The assay was immunoSEQ multiplex PCR, and TCRdb's table has in-frame clones only and misses some. The sample carries about 64,000 clones, just over 45% recorded once. V usage is TRBV9 and J usage is TRBJ2-5, with 9 bases identical to TRBD2. This sequence was found in a human donor with alopecia areata. This material consisted of CD8+ T cells sorted from blood, taken at roughly week 36, from a patient treated with tofacitinib. The CDR3 here is CASSRRGAGGGETQYF. The CDR3 DNA sequence: TGTGCCAGCAGCCGTCGCGGAGCGGGAGGTGGGGAGACCCAGTACTTC. Variable domain in full (rest from reference TRBV9 and TRBJ2-5): DSGVTQTPKHLITATGQRVTLRCSPRSGDLSVYWYQQSLDQGLQFLIQYYNGEERAKGNILERFSAQQFPDLHSELNLSSLELGDSALYFCASSRRGAGGGETQYFGPGTRLLVL.